Presented here are 31 T cell receptor beta chains from one specimen sequenced in a study of blood T cell repertoires in COVID-19. Profiled with immunoSEQ multiplex PCR; TCRdb holds only in-frame clones, not every one. The repertoire holds about 120,000 clones, with about nine tenths as singletons. Sequenced input: peripheral blood. These receptors originate from a human donor in a cohort sampled during active COVID-19.

The rearrangement links TRBV29-1 to TRBJ1-2; D call uncertain. Trimming took off 5 bases at V and 7 bases at J, with 17 bases between the two ends. The germline gives CDR1 SQVTM, CDR2 ANQGSEA. The CDR3 has 13 amino acids. The CDR3 reads CSVSWPEKFGYTF. CDR3 DNA sequence: TGCAGCGTTTCCTGGCCGGAGAAGTTTGGCTACACCTTC.

V is TRBV2 and J is TRBJ2-7, with 8 bases that match TRBD1. The germline gives CDR1 SNHLY, CDR2 FYNNEI. The CDR3 spans 14 residues. Trimming removed 6 bases from V and 5 bases from J; junction bases left unmatched: 9. The chain's CDR3 is CASSYRGSFDEQYF. The CDR3 nucleotides read TGTGCCAGCAGCTACAGGGGGTCTTTCGACGAGCAGTACTTC.

The chain has TRBV12-5 and TRBJ1-1; D not certain. Germline V CDR1 and CDR2: LGHNT, FRNRAP. The CDR3 loop spans 12 amino acids. The V and J ends lost 6 bases and 8 bases respectively, with 13 bases between them. The CDR3: CASGPRLTEAFF. CDR3 bases: TGTGCTAGTGGCCCCAGACTAACCGAAGCTTTCTTT.

The V call is TRBV18, the J call TRBJ2-3; a possible D gene is TRBD2 (5 bases). Germline lookup yields CDR1 KGHSH and CDR2 LQKENI. The length of the CDR3 is 16 residues. Trimming took 1 base from V and 1 from J, leaving 12 bases between them. The CDR3 DNA is TGTGCCAGCTCACCACGGTCCATCGGGGGCACAGATACGCAGTATTTT. Residues: CASSPRSIGGTDTQYF.

CDR3 DNA sequence: TGCACCAGCAGCCGACATTTGCAGGGAAATAATAGCAATCAGCCCCAGCATTTT. Its translation: CTSSRHLQGNNSNQPQHF. The J gene is TRBJ1-5, the V gene TRBV1; the D segment call TRBD1 is taken from the table without a DNA check. TRBV1 is described as a pseudogene. CDR3 length: 18 amino acids.

V is TRBV6-1 and J is TRBJ1-3; possibly TRBD1 for D (5 bases). This CDR3 has 15 residues. V lost 2 bases to trimming and J lost 2 bases, with 10 bases between them. Germline-derived CDR1 and CDR2 are MNHNS and SASEGT. CDR3 sequence reads: CASSERGIAGNTIYF. CDR3 bases: TGTGCCAGCAGTGAACGGGGGATAGCTGGAAACACCATATATTTT.

J is TRBJ2-3 and V is TRBV6-1; 9 nucleotides match TRBD2. This CDR3 region has 16 residues. The germline V gene has CDR1 MNHNS and CDR2 SASEGT. V gave up 0 bases and J gave up 5 bases; unmatched junction bases: 6. CDR3 in DNA: TGTGCCAGCAGTGAAGCCACCGGACTAGCGTTAGATACGCAGTATTTT. Translation gives CASSEATGLALDTQYF.

This clone has only one observation. This sequence joins TRBV14 and TRBJ2-4; D might be TRBD2 (5 bases). Trimming cost V 0 bases and J 1 base, with 13 bases left between them. The length of the CDR3 is 17 residues. From germline, CDR1 is SGHDN and CDR2 FVKESK. CDR3 DNA sequence: TGTGCCAGCAGCCAAGATCGGGCCCGAGGGGCCAAAAACATTCAGTACTTC. It is translated as CASSQDRARGAKNIQYF. Full variable domain (missing parts from reference TRBV14 and TRBJ2-4): EAGVTQFPSHSVIEKGQTVTLRCDPISGHDNLYWYRRVMGKEIKFLLHFVKESKQDESGMPNNRFLAERTGGTYSTLKVQPAELEDSGVYFCASSQDRARGAKNIQYFGAGTRLSVL.

This sequence joins TRBV3-1 (or the pseudogene TRBV3-2) and TRBJ2-7, with D perhaps TRBD2 (5 bases). The CDR3 has 11 amino acids. V was trimmed by 2 bases and J by 7 bases, leaving 6 bases between them. The V gene's germline CDR1 is LGHDT and CDR2 YNNKEL (reference sequence). CDR3 amino acids: CASSQTGEQYF. The CDR3 DNA sequence: TGTGCCAGCAGCCAAACGGGAGAGCAGTACTTC.

The chain recombines TRBV7-9 with TRBJ1-2; D gene uncertain. CDR1 is SEHNR and CDR2 is FQNEAQ in the germline V gene (reference sequence). This CDR3 is 13 amino acids long. The V end was cut by 1 base, the J end by 8 bases, with 11 bases between. The CDR3 protein is CASSLEPGGGYTF. The CDR3 nucleotides are TGTGCCAGCAGCTTAGAGCCCGGAGGAGGCTACACCTTC.

The genes are TRBV2 and TRBJ2-3, with 9 bases fitting TRBD2. The CDR3 consists of 14 residues. Germline V gives CDR1 SNHLY, CDR2 FYNNEI. After removal of 8 bases from V and 5 bases from J, the junction contained 8 bases not matched to a gene. The CDR3 here is CASRGGAVVDTQYF. The CDR3 coding sequence is TGTGCCAGCCGCGGGGGGGCAGTGGTAGATACGCAGTATTTT. Complete variable domain (other parts from reference TRBV2 and TRBJ2-3): EPEVTQTPSHQVTQMGQEVILRCVPISNHLYFYWYRQILGQKVEFLVSFYNNEISEKSEIFDDQFSVERPDGSNFTLKIRSTKLEDSAMYFCASRGGAVVDTQYFGPGTRLTVL.

The chain joins TRBV5-1 to TRBJ2-3; TRBD2 matches at 11 bases. J lost 0 bases, V lost 3 bases, and 9 bases had no gene match. The CDR3 is made up of 18 amino acids. Per germline, CDR1 SGHRS and CDR2 YFSETQ. CDR3 bases: TGCGCCAGCAGCTCCCCTAGCGGGAGGTTGTCTAGCACAGATACGCAGTATTTT. Residues: CASSSPSGRLSSTDTQYF.

The chain uses TRBV20-1 and TRBJ2-7; D gene unclear. Per germline, CDR1 DFQATT and CDR2 SNEGSKA (reference sequence). CDR3 size: 13 residues. V lost 3 bases to trimming and J lost 2 bases, with 11 bases between them. CDR3 nucleotide sequence: TGCAGTGCTAGTAGGCTAGGTGCCTACGAGCAGTACTTC. It yields the protein CSASRLGAYEQYF.

The gene calls are TRBV6-6 and TRBJ2-1, with TRBD1 matching 7 bases. This CDR3 is built from 13 residues. Germline V gives CDR1 MNHNY, CDR2 SVGAGI (reference sequence). Germline trimming cut 2 bases from V and 8 bases from J; bases unmatched to any gene: 3. CDR3 protein: CASSYRQGDEQFF. As DNA, the CDR3 is TGTGCCAGCAGTTACCGACAGGGCGATGAGCAGTTCTTC.

The chain has TRBV19 and TRBJ2-1, with D maybe TRBD2 (6 bases). This CDR3 is 15 amino acids long. Germline V gives CDR1 LNHDA, CDR2 SQIVND (reference sequence). The germline V and J ends were trimmed by 4 bases and 5 bases, with 15 bases remaining between them. CDR3 DNA: TGTGCCAGTAGTAGCCCTAGCGTCGCCCACAATGAGCAGTTCTTC. It encodes CASSSPSVAHNEQFF.

The chain carries TRBV29-1 and TRBJ1-3, with 7 positions matching TRBD1. There are 12 residues in the CDR3. Trimming removed 8 bases from V and 1 base from J; junction bases left unmatched: 2. Germline-derived CDR1 and CDR2 are SQVTM and ANQGSEA. CDR3 region: CSTRGSGNTIYF. CDR3 in DNA: TGCAGCACCAGGGGGTCTGGAAACACCATATATTTT.

There are a few counts of this clone. The V gene is TRBV2, the J gene TRBJ1-4; 12 bases align to TRBD1. The CDR3 extends over 16 amino acids. After removal of 7 bases from V and 11 bases from J, the junction contained 14 bases not matched to a gene. The V gene's germline CDR1 is SNHLY and CDR2 FYNNEI. CDR3 in amino acids: CASIGQGTGGANKLFF. CDR3 DNA sequence: TGTGCCAGCATTGGACAGGGGACAGGGGGCGCGAATAAACTGTTTTTT. Drawing the rest from reference TRBV2 and TRBJ1-4, the complete variable domain is EPEVTQTPSHQVTQMGQEVILRCVPISNHLYFYWYRQILGQKVEFLVSFYNNEISEKSEIFDDQFSVERPDGSNFTLKIRSTKLEDSAMYFCASIGQGTGGANKLFFGSGTQLSVL.

The gene calls are TRBV18 and TRBJ2-1; TRBD2 aligns across 9 bases. From germline, CDR1 is KGHSH and CDR2 LQKENI. The CDR3 is 18 residues long. The V and J ends lost 2 bases and 1 base, in that order; junction bases with no gene match: 9. CDR3 protein: CASSPSGGRAGSYNEQFF. DNA of the CDR3: TGTGCCAGCTCACCAAGTGGCGGGAGGGCCGGGTCCTACAATGAGCAGTTCTTC.

This chain links TRBV28 with TRBJ1-1; weak D call: TRBD1 (6 bases). The V and J ends lost 3 bases and 1 base respectively, with 15 bases between them. The CDR3 is 16 residues long. Germline-derived CDR1 and CDR2 are MDHEN and SYDVKM. The CDR3: CASSFLGAVRNTEAFF. For the CDR3, the DNA is TGTGCCAGCAGTTTCTTGGGGGCGGTGAGGAACACTGAAGCTTTCTTT.

The chain has TRBV3-1 (or the pseudogene TRBV3-2) and TRBJ2-7; D perhaps matches TRBD1 (6 bases). Germline V gene data show CDR1 as LGHDT and CDR2 as YNNKEL (reference sequence). V lost 5 bases, J lost 1 base, and 12 bases lay in between. CDR3 length: 14 residues. For the CDR3, the DNA is TGTGCCAGCAGCTACCAGGGGTATTCCTACGAGCAGTACTTC. Translating it yields CASSYQGYSYEQYF.

The chain has TRBV20-1 and TRBJ1-1, with TRBD1 as a possible D gene (6 bases). From germline, CDR1 is DFQATT and CDR2 SNEGSKA (reference sequence). The CDR3 is made up of 11 amino acids. CDR3 sequence (DNA): TGCAGGGGGGGGCAGGGGACTGAAGCTTTCTTT. Residues: CRGGQGTEAFF.

This clone was picked up one time. The chain is built from TRBV7-9 and TRBJ1-3; no definite D call. The CDR3 totals 16 residues. Between the trimmed V and J ends, which lost 4 bases and 1 base, there was a span of 14 bases. CDR1 is SEHNR, CDR2 FQNEAQ, per germline (reference sequence). CDR3 in amino acids: CASSYLGGGSGNTIYF. CDR3 bases: TGTGCCAGCAGCTATCTAGGAGGCGGTTCTGGAAACACCATATATTTT.

The chain uses TRBV5-1 and TRBJ1-1, with 9 positions matching TRBD1. The germline V gene has CDR1 SGHRS and CDR2 YFSETQ. V was clipped by 3 bases and J by 4 bases; unmatched bases: 4. There are 14 residues in the CDR3. The CDR3 is CASSSTGGGTEAFF. CDR3 coding DNA: TGCGCCAGCAGCTCCACAGGGGGCGGCACTGAAGCTTTCTTT.

V is TRBV28 and J is TRBJ2-7; a weak D match, TRBD1 (6 bases). The CDR3 consists of 12 residues. V lost 2 bases and J 6 bases, leaving 8 bases between the germline ends. Germline CDR1 and CDR2: MDHEN and SYDVKM. For the CDR3, the DNA is TGTGCCAGCAGTTTAGCAGGGGCCGAGCAGTACTTC. Its translation: CASSLAGAEQYF.

This clone was counted a single time. V usage is TRBV29-1 and J usage is TRBJ2-7, with D perhaps TRBD1 (6 bases). Trimming removed 6 bases at V and 2 bases at J, with 17 bases between. Germline-derived CDR1 and CDR2 are SQVTM and ANQGSEA. The CDR3 runs to 14 residues. CDR3: CSVERGGVPYEQYF. The DNA of the CDR3 is TGCAGCGTCGAACGAGGGGGTGTCCCCTACGAGCAGTACTTC.

This chain connects TRBV18 to TRBJ1-6; the match to TRBD1 covers 8 bases. Germline CDR1 KGHSH, CDR2 LQKENI. The CDR3 loop spans 15 amino acids. V shed 6 bases, J shed 10 bases, and the junction held 11 bases outside the gene matches. CDR3 protein: CASSRGQGEGSPLHF. CDR3 in DNA: TGTGCCAGCTCTCGCGGACAGGGCGAGGGATCACCCCTCCACTTT.

This chain uses TRBV11-2 with TRBJ2-5; possible D gene TRBD2, 6 bases. The CDR3 sequence is 15 residues long. V was trimmed by 5 bases and J by 3 bases, leaving 16 bases between them. From germline, CDR1 is SGHAT and CDR2 FQNNGV. DNA of the CDR3: TGTGCCAGCAGCCTAGGACGACTAGTTGAAGAGACCCAGTACTTC. As protein: CASSLGRLVEETQYF.

The chain uses TRBV7-3 and TRBJ2-3; tentatively, D is TRBD2 (7 bases). The CDR3 runs to 16 residues. V lost 5 bases and J 5 bases, leaving 20 bases between the germline ends. CDR1 and CDR2 (germline): SGHTA, FQGTGA. CDR3 coding DNA: TGTGCCAGCAGCCCCGAGATTGGGGGGGGCAAAGATACGCAGTATTTT. Its translation: CASSPEIGGGKDTQYF.

The genes are TRBV7-8 and TRBJ2-5; maybe TRBD2 (5 bases). Germline V gene lookup returns CDR1 SGHVS and CDR2 FQNEAQ. CDR3 length equals 15 residues. Trimming removed 5 bases from V and 2 bases from J, with 15 bases in between. The CDR3 region is CASSRMTRDQETQYF. The CDR3 DNA follows: TGTGCCAGCAGCCGGATGACCCGGGATCAAGAGACCCAGTACTTC.

J is TRBJ1-5 and V is TRBV28, with D unresolved. Trimming left V 2 bases short and J 0 bases short, with 11 bases between. This CDR3 is built from 16 residues. The germline V gene encodes CDR1 MDHEN and CDR2 SYDVKM. CDR3 region: CASSLRGSYSNQPQHF. The CDR3 DNA reads TGTGCCAGCAGTTTAAGAGGGTCCTATAGCAATCAGCCCCAGCATTTT.

This chain connects TRBV4-1 to TRBJ2-7, with TRBD2 identical over 7 bases. The V gene end was trimmed by 3 bases and the J gene end by 5 bases; junction bases not matched to a gene: 4. This CDR3 is 13 amino acids long. The germline gives CDR1 MGHRA, CDR2 YSYEKL. The CDR3 bases are TGCGCCAGCAGCCAGGGGGGAGGGAACGAGCAGTACTTC. It specifies CASSQGGGNEQYF.